This TCR beta chain was profiled in a study of T cell responses to AZD1222 COVID-19 vaccine (dated by TCRdb to the early 2020s). Notes on the research overall: TCR sequencing was performed for about 240 trial participants, of whom around 200 were given two doses of AZD1222 and approximately 25 were given two doses of MenACWY control vaccine. Trial participants were enrolled by age into 18-55, 56-69 and 70-plus year subgroups, with roughly 160, 29 and 62 TCR-sequenced participants respectively.

The intended sense of this specimen's time point label: about 28 days (+/-7) after the second vaccine dose. AZD1222 recipients whose second dose came at about 4 weeks and those whose second dose came at about 12 weeks were combined into one group, since spike-specific TCR depth and breadth did not differ between the two schedules. Vaccinee samples came from UK trials COV001 and COV002, including a single-blind randomized controlled phase 2/3 trial of AZD1222 (ChAdOx1 nCoV-19) in healthy adults. For TCRbeta chain sequencing, PBMC samples from trial participants were taken at day 0 and at day 28 after the second dose. The CDR3 regions of human TCRbeta chains were analyzed by immunosequencing. In the source study's methods: TCRs in the repertoires were compared against a reference library of SARS-CoV-2-specific TCRs that had been generated with the MIRA antigen-specificity platform. Breadth was defined as the fraction of unique TCRs that were SARS-CoV-2-associated. Depth was defined as the fraction of total T cells that were SARS-CoV-2-associated. Using the MIRA data, every spike-specific TCR was mapped to the spike region that the TCR reacted to and assigned to either a CD4 or a CD8 class. Log10-transformed breadth and depth values were compared by one-way ANOVA with Sidak's multiple comparisons tests. In TCRdb, the immuneACCESS table is reduced to in-frame sequences with V and J assigned. These tables do not hold every clone; where another copy was compared, an unresolved V gene accounts for under half, and the others remain unexplained. Clone size and V and J calls were adopted from that table, with D and trimming inferred from the DNA. The sample table shows over 95,000 clones, and approximately 88% are seen once. 6.5% of the sample is in the top ten clones.

On the study overall, not on this receptor specifically: Reportedly, close to half of the unique spike-specific TCRs recognized epitopes lying outside the regions that are mutated in the B.1.351 and B.1.1.7 variants. In the small 56-69-year group, the increase in depth fell short of significance, most likely because of low power. Most participants were white British and females outnumbered males, and the authors suggested that clonal diversity may have been underestimated. Conclusions about previously exposed vaccinees are limited because only six or seven AZD1222 recipients were SARS-CoV-2 seropositive at baseline. The whole spike protein was spanned by vaccine-associated CD4 TCRs, and dominant responses were seen in regions 160-218 and 743-854. After two AZD1222 doses, both the breadth and the depth of spike-specific TCRs were significantly higher than at day 0 and than in MenACWY recipients. Because no samples from the day 14 peak response were available, repertoires could be characterized only after the peak T cell response.

Here V drops 0 bases and J drops 6 bases, and the junction holds 5 bases not matched to any gene. The CDR3 starts with the cysteine, ends with the phenylalanine, and has 16 residues. Only CDR3 DNA remains: 48 bases, in frame from the first base. The CDR1 and CDR2 encoded by the germline V gene are KGHDR and SFDVKD. About this clone itself: Its target antigen remains unknown. Base-call qualities are not available, and no considerably larger clone is one nucleotide away.

The rearrangement combines TRBV24-1 with TRBJ2-1, with 9 bases in between that match TRBD2. The sequences come from peripheral blood, collected 28 days after the second AZD1222 dose. The TCR sequence derives from an adult who received the AZD1222 COVID-19 vaccine. The DNA sequence reads TGTGCCACCAGTGATTTGCCCGGGACTAGCACCAATGAGCAGTTCTTC. The translation is CATSDLPGTSTNEQFF.